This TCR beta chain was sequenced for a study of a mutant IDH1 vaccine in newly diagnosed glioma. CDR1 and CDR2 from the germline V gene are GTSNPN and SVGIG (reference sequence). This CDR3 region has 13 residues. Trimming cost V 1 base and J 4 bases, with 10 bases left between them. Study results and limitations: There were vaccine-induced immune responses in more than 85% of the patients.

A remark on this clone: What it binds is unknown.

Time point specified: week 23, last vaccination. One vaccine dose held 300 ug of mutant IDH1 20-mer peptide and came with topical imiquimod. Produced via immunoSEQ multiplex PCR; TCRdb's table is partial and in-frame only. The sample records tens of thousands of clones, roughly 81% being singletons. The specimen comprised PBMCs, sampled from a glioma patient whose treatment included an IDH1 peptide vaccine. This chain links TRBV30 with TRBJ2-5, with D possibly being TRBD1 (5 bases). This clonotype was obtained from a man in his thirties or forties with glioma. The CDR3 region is CAWSDQGGETQYF. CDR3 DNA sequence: TGTGCCTGGAGTGACCAGGGCGGAGAGACCCAGTACTTC. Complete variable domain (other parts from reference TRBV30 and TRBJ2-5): SQTIHQWPATLVQPVGSPLSLECTVEGTSNPNLYWYRQAAGRGLQLLFYSVGIGQISSEVPQNLSASRPQDRQFILSSKKLLLSDSGFYLCAWSDQGGETQYFGPGTRLLVL.